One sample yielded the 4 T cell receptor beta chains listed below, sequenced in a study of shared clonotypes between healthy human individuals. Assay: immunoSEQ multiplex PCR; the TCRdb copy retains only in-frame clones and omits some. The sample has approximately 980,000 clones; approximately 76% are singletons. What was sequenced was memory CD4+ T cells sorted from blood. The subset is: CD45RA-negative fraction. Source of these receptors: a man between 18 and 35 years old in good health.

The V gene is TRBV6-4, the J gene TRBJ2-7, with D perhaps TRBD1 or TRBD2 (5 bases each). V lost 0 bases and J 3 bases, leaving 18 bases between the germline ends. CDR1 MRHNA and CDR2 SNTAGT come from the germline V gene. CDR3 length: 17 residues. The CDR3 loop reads CASSDSKVVGRVYEQYF. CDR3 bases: TGTGCCAGCAGTGACTCGAAGGTGGTGGGGCGGGTCTACGAGCAGTACTTC.

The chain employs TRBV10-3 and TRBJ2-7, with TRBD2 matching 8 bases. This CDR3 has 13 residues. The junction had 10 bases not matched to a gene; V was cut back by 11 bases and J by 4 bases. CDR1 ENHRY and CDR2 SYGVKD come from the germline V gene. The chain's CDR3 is CAAYSGASYEQYF. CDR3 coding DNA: TGTGCCGCATATAGCGGGGCAAGTTACGAGCAGTACTTC.

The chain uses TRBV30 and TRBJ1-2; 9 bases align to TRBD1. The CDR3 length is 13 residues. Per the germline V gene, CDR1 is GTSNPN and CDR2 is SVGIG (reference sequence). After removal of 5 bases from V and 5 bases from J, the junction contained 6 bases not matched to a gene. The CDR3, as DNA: TGTGCCTGGGGTACGGGACAGGGATATGGCTACACCTTC. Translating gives CAWGTGQGYGYTF. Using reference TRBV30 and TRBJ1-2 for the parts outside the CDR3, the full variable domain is SQTIHQWPATLVQPVGSPLSLECTVEGTSNPNLYWYRQAAGRGLQLLFYSVGIGQISSEVPQNLSASRPQDRQFILSSKKLLLSDSGFYLCAWGTGQGYGYTFGSGTRLTVV.

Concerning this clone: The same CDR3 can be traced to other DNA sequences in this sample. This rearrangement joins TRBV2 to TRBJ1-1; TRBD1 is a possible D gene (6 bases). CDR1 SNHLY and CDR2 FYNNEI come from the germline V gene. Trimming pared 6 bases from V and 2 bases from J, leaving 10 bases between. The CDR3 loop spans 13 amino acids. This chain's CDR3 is CASRGDINTEAFF. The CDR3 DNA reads TGTGCCAGCAGGGGGGACATCAACACTGAAGCTTTCTTT.